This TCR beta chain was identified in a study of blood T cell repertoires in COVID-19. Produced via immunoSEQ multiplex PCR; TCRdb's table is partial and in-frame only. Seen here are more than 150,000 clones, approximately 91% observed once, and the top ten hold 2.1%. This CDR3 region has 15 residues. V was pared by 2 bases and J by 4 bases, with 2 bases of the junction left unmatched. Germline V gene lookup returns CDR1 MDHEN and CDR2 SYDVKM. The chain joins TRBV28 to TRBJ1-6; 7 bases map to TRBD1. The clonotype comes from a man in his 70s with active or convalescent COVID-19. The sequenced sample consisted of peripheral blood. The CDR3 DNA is TGTGCCAGCAGTTTAACACAGGGGTATAATTCACCCCTCCACTTT. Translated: CASSLTQGYNSPLHF.